Listed here are 27 T cell receptor beta chains from one sample, sequenced in a study of beta chain features in type 1 diabetes. What was sequenced were expressed TCRB transcripts, since all of the isolated RNA had been reverse transcribed. Sequenced by immunoSEQ multiplex PCR; TCRdb stores in-frame clones only, minus some. There are approximately 120,000 clones in the sample; roughly 43% occur only once, and about 0.07% lies in the top ten. The sequenced material came from stem cell memory CD4+ T cells from blood. The receptors derive from a woman in her late teens or twenties in good health.

The sample holds one count of this clone. J is TRBJ2-7 and V is TRBV4-2; the match to TRBD2 covers 7 bases. The CDR3 is 15 residues long. V dropped 1 base and J dropped 3; count of bases not matched to a gene: 6. Germline V gene lookup returns CDR1 LGHNA and CDR2 YNFKEQ. The CDR3 nucleotides are TGTGCCAGCAGCCAAGCCGGGACGGGAGGCTACGAGCAGTACTTC. This sequence encodes CASSQAGTGGYEQYF.

The chain combines TRBV28 with TRBJ1-2; a weak D match, TRBD1 (5 bases). Germline CDR1 is MDHEN and CDR2 is SYDVKM. The V gene lost 3 bases and the J gene lost 0 bases, with 8 bases spanning the gap. This CDR3 has 14 residues. The CDR3 loop is CASSLTAANYGYTF. The CDR3 bases are TGTGCCAGCAGTTTGACAGCCGCTAACTATGGCTACACCTTC.

A few counts support this clone. The V and J genes are TRBV6-5 and TRBJ2-6, with D unclear. Germline V gene sequence: CDR1 MNHEY, CDR2 SVGAGI. V gave up 5 bases and J gave up 2 bases, with 10 bases separating them. This CDR3 has 15 amino acids. Here the CDR3 DNA reads TGTGCCAGCAGTCCCCAGGTTACTGGGGCCAACGTCCTGACTTTC. It encodes CASSPQVTGANVLTF.

This chain uses TRBV6-5 with TRBJ1-2; D gene uncertain. Trimming cost V 0 bases and J 8 bases, with 13 bases left between them. Germline lookup yields CDR1 MNHEY and CDR2 SVGAGI. The CDR3 contains 14 residues. The CDR3 here is CASSYSPRSRGYTF. CDR3 DNA sequence: TGTGCCAGCAGTTACTCCCCTCGGTCTAGGGGCTACACCTTC.

This clone was counted a few times. The V call is TRBV13, the J call TRBJ1-4; 7 bases agree with TRBD1. The CDR3 totals 14 residues. V shed 5 bases, J shed 8 bases, and the junction held 8 bases outside the gene matches. In germline, CDR1 is PRHDT, CDR2 FYEKMQ (reference sequence). Written as DNA, the CDR3 is TGTGCCAGCAGCCCGACGATGACAGGGGAAAAACTGTTTTTT. This gives the protein CASSPTMTGEKLFF.

This clone has just a few counts. The V and J genes are TRBV19 and TRBJ1-2; no clear D gene. The CDR3 is 15 residues long. Trimming took off 6 bases at V and 5 bases at J, with 19 bases between the two ends. Germline V gives CDR1 LNHDA, CDR2 SQIVND (reference sequence). The CDR3 coding sequence is TGTGCCAGTAGCCTCCGCGGAGAAGTGTGGTATGGCTACACCTTC. Its protein product is CASSLRGEVWYGYTF.

This chain connects TRBV5-4 to TRBJ1-5; 8 bases are shared with TRBD1. This CDR3 region has 13 residues. The ends lost 4 bases at V and 6 bases at J; junction bases unmatched: 3. Germline V lookup: CDR1 SGHNT, CDR2 YYREEE (reference sequence). DNA for the CDR3: TGTGCCAGCAGCCAGGACAGGGTTCAGCCCCAGCATTTT. Protein: CASSQDRVQPQHF.

The rearrangement links TRBV29-1 to TRBJ2-2; the D gene is possibly TRBD1 (6 bases). CDR3 length: 13 amino acids. Trimming shortened V by 7 bases and J by 2 bases, and 11 bases separated the two germline ends. In germline, CDR1 is SQVTM, CDR2 ANQGSEA. The CDR3 bases are TGCAGCGGAGGGACACCTAACACCGGGGAGCTGTTTTTT. Encoded protein: CSGGTPNTGELFF.

The chain recombines TRBV28 with TRBJ1-2; no clear D gene. Germline CDR1 is MDHEN and CDR2 is SYDVKM. This CDR3 region has 13 residues. The germline V and J ends were trimmed by 1 base and 8 bases, with 11 bases remaining between them. DNA for the CDR3: TGTGCCAGCAGTTTATCCCGCGCGCGGGGCTACACCTTC. Translating it yields CASSLSRARGYTF.

This clone has just a few counts. The chain has TRBV7-6 and TRBJ2-7, with 7 bases fitting TRBD2. The CDR3 runs 15 residues. CDR1 is SGHVS, CDR2 FNYEAQ, per germline. Losses at the gene ends were 1 base for V and 4 bases for J; bases not matched to a gene: 7. The CDR3: CASSLGAGVNYEQYF. The CDR3 region has the DNA TGTGCCAGCAGCTTAGGGGCGGGAGTAAATTACGAGCAGTACTTC.

This rearrangement joins TRBV28 to TRBJ1-5, with 7 bases lining up with TRBD1. This CDR3 region has 17 residues. J lost 6 bases, V lost 5 bases, and 16 bases had no gene match. Germline CDR1 and CDR2: MDHEN and SYDVKM. Here the CDR3 DNA reads TGTGCCAGCAGTCCCCCGGCCAGACAGGGTTGGGGTCAGCCCCAGCATTTT. Translating gives CASSPPARQGWGQPQHF. Complete variable domain (other parts from reference TRBV28 and TRBJ1-5): DVKVTQSSRYLVKRTGEKVFLECVQDMDHENMFWYRQDPGLGLRLIYFSYDVKMKEKGDIPEGYSVSREKKERFSLILESASTNQTSMYLCASSPPARQGWGQPQHFGDGTRLSIL.

This clone occurred a few times. The genes are TRBV6-1 and TRBJ2-7, with 8 bases that match TRBD2. V lost 8 bases, J lost 0 bases, and 9 bases stayed unmatched. This CDR3 spans 15 amino acids. CDR1 is MNHNS and CDR2 is SASEGT in the germline V gene. The CDR3 protein is CASSIRGGTSYEQYF. The CDR3 region has the DNA TGTGCCAGCTCCATACGGGGGGGCACCTCCTACGAGCAGTACTTC.

This clone has just a few counts. This chain connects TRBV7-2 to TRBJ2-7; D is perhaps TRBD2 (5 bases). Trimming removed 1 base at V and 5 bases at J, with 21 bases between. Germline values: CDR1 SGHTA, CDR2 FQGNSA. The CDR3 has 17 amino acids. The CDR3 region is CASSLGPLQSLRDEQYF. DNA of the CDR3: TGTGCCAGCAGCTTAGGCCCCCTACAGTCTCTGCGGGACGAGCAGTACTTC.

The chain carries TRBV7-2 and TRBJ2-1; 11 positions agree with TRBD2. The CDR3 runs to 16 residues. Germline lookup yields CDR1 SGHTA and CDR2 FQGNSA. After removal of 3 bases from V and 1 base from J, the junction contained 2 bases not matched to a gene. Here the CDR3 reads CASSFRLAGSYNEQFF. The DNA for the CDR3 is TGTGCCAGCAGCTTTAGACTAGCGGGATCCTACAATGAGCAGTTCTTC. The variable domain in full, completed from reference TRBV7-2 and TRBJ2-1, reads GAGVSQSPSNKVTEKGKDVELRCDPISGHTALYWYRQSLGQGLEFLIYFQGNSAPDKSGLPSDRFSAERTGGSVSTLTIQRTQQEDSAVYLCASSFRLAGSYNEQFFGPGTRLTVL.

The rearrangement uses TRBV27 and TRBJ2-3; possible D gene TRBD1, 5 bases. Trimming cost V 2 bases and J 9 bases, with 12 bases left between them. This CDR3 region has 13 residues. Germline V gene lookup returns CDR1 MNHEY and CDR2 SMNVEV (reference sequence). The DNA of the CDR3 is TGTGCCAGCAGTTTAGGGGCCCGAGACACGCAGTATTTT. It translates to CASSLGARDTQYF.

CDR3 sequence (DNA): TGTGCCAGCAGTTCGACTAGCGGGAGGGGCCCCTACAATGAGCAGTTCTTC. This gives the protein CASSSTSGRGPYNEQFF. V and J are TRBV28 and TRBJ2-1; TRBD2 matches at 14 bases. The germline gives CDR1 MDHEN, CDR2 SYDVKM. V shed 4 bases, J shed 2 bases, and the junction held 4 bases outside the gene matches. The CDR3 is made up of 17 amino acids.

This clone was detected only a few times. The chain uses TRBV5-1 and TRBJ2-1, with unresolved D. Per the germline V gene, CDR1 is SGHRS and CDR2 is YFSETQ. Trimming pared 1 base from V and 9 bases from J, leaving 11 bases between. CDR3 size: 13 residues. The CDR3: CASSLLTPREQFF. CDR3 DNA sequence: TGCGCCAGCAGCTTGTTGACTCCCCGTGAGCAGTTCTTC.

The rearrangement uses TRBV29-1 and TRBJ2-7; 8 nucleotides match TRBD1. V lost 4 bases and J lost 2; bases outside the gene matches: 10. The length of the CDR3 is 15 residues. Per the germline V gene, CDR1 is SQVTM and CDR2 is ANQGSEA. For the CDR3, the DNA is TGCAGCGTTGGCTTCGGGACAGGACCGACCTACGAGCAGTACTTC. This translates into CSVGFGTGPTYEQYF.

The J gene is TRBJ2-7, the V gene TRBV5-1; 9 bases line up with TRBD2. J was trimmed by 2 bases and V by 0 bases; bases with no gene match: 3. Germline V gene sequence: CDR1 SGHRS, CDR2 YFSETQ. CDR3 size: 15 residues. DNA for the CDR3: TGCGCCAGCAGCTTGGAGGCGGGAGGGCCCTACGAGCAGTACTTC. Translation: CASSLEAGGPYEQYF.

Only a few counts were recorded for this clone. The gene calls are TRBV28 and TRBJ1-5; D might be TRBD1 (6 bases). CDR1 is MDHEN and CDR2 is SYDVKM in the germline V gene. This CDR3 has 17 residues. Trimming removed 3 bases from V and 6 bases from J, with 21 bases in between. The CDR3 reads CASSLTGKSVMGQPQHF. In nucleotides, the CDR3 is TGTGCCAGCAGTTTGACAGGAAAAAGCGTTATGGGTCAGCCCCAGCATTTT. Together with reference TRBV28 and TRBJ1-5, the CDR3 gives the full variable domain: DVKVTQSSRYLVKRTGEKVFLECVQDMDHENMFWYRQDPGLGLRLIYFSYDVKMKEKGDIPEGYSVSREKKERFSLILESASTNQTSMYLCASSLTGKSVMGQPQHFGDGTRLSIL.

To note about this clone: At one end the junction does not follow the germline gene, possibly because of a read error. The chain carries TRBV7-2 and TRBJ2-1; 7 bases are shared with TRBD1. The CDR3 is made up of 12 amino acids. Per the germline V gene, CDR1 is SGHTA and CDR2 is FQGNSA. The CDR3 sequence: CASSWRQGWWIF. The DNA of the CDR3 is TGTGCCAGCAGCTGGAGACAGGGCTGGTGGATCTTC. Full variable domain (remainder filled in from reference TRBV7-2 and TRBJ2-1): GAGVSQSPSNKVTEKGKDVELRCDPISGHTALYWYRQSLGQGLEFLIYFQGNSAPDKSGLPSDRFSAERTGGSVSTLTIQRTQQEDSAVYLCASSWRQGWWIFGPGTRLTVL.

This clone was seen more than once but under ten times. The chain employs TRBV6-5 and TRBJ2-7; D is possibly TRBD1 (6 bases). V lost 4 bases, J lost 5 bases, and 15 bases lay in between. This CDR3 comprises 14 residues. The germline CDR1 and CDR2 sequences are MNHEY and SVGAGI. CDR3 in DNA: TGTGCCAGCAGTTTCACTTTACGGACAGACGAGCAGTACTTC. Translated, it gives CASSFTLRTDEQYF.

This clone was counted a few times. The CDR3 DNA sequence: TGTGCCAGCAGCTTAGCGTTTCTGGGGGCCGTCTCTGGGGCCAACGTCCTGACTTTC. It translates to CASSLAFLGAVSGANVLTF. The chain joins TRBV7-9 to TRBJ2-6; the D gene is possibly TRBD1 (6 bases). Germline CDR1 reads SEHNR; CDR2 reads FQNEAQ (reference sequence). The CDR3 has 19 amino acids. Trimming pared 0 bases from V and 0 bases from J, leaving 15 bases between.

The chain is built from TRBV27 and TRBJ2-7, with D tentatively TRBD1 (6 bases). Deletions cut 0 bases from V and 6 bases from J, with 15 bases between. Germline CDR1 and CDR2: MNHEY and SMNVEV (reference sequence). The CDR3 is 15 residues long. The CDR3 is CASSLSGGIGGEQYF. Here the CDR3 DNA reads TGTGCCAGCAGTTTATCCGGAGGAATAGGGGGCGAGCAGTACTTC.

The chain has TRBV27 and TRBJ1-1; 7 nucleotides agree with TRBD1. V lost 3 bases to trimming and J lost 8 bases; unmatched junction nucleotides: 6. The CDR3 contains 13 residues. Germline V gene lookup returns CDR1 MNHEY and CDR2 SMNVEV (reference sequence). The DNA of the CDR3 is TGTGCCAGCAGTTTGTCTTCGGACAGGGAAGCTTTCTTT. Protein product: CASSLSSDREAFF.

This clone appeared a few times. The rearrangement links TRBV11-2 to TRBJ1-1; D not resolved. The CDR3 is 15 residues long. Germline CDR1 SGHAT, CDR2 FQNNGV. Trimming took off 2 bases at V and 1 base at J, with 11 bases between the two ends. This CDR3 reads CASSLSGWTNTEAFF. CDR3 nucleotide sequence: TGTGCCAGCAGCTTAAGCGGTTGGACGAACACTGAAGCTTTCTTT.

The chain carries TRBV7-9 and TRBJ2-1, with 11 bases identical to TRBD2. Trimming cost V 3 bases and J 7 bases; bases outside gene matches: 11. The CDR3 loop spans 17 amino acids. Germline CDR1 is SEHNR and CDR2 is FQNEAQ (reference sequence). The CDR3 nucleotides are TGTGCCAGCAGCTTGGTGTCTGTAACTAGCGGGAGAAATGAGCAGTTCTTC. It specifies CASSLVSVTSGRNEQFF.